This T cell receptor beta chain emerged from a study of molecular identifiers for immune sequencing clone quantification. This clonotype was observed many times. Its antigen is not known. TCRdb reanalysed the PCR reads using MiXCR and keeps one entry per CDR3 protein. The sample consists of around 100,000 distinct CDR3 sequences, over 30% of them appearing once. The germline V and J ends were trimmed by 0 bases and 2 bases, with 9 bases remaining between them. The CDR3 runs to 14 residues. Germline CDR1 and CDR2: DFQATT and SNEGSKA (reference sequence). Study outcomes and limitations: Beyond 20 RNA copies, clones held over 98% of effector molecules, compared with under 1% in naive cells.

Material for sequencing was naive CD8+ T cells from blood, with Jurkat cell RNA spiked in. Indicated subset: FACS-sorted CD8+CD4-CCR7+CD45RA+ naive T cells. This sequence joins TRBV20-1 and TRBJ2-3, with unresolved D. The clonotype originates from a human donor in good health. Some libraries in this study had Jurkat cell RNA spiked in. The CDR3: CSARDLGNTDTQYF. The CDR3 DNA reads TGCAGTGCTAGAGATTTGGGAAACACAGATACGCAGTATTTT.